This note documents a single TCR beta chain sequence. The antigen remains unidentified. This specimen belongs to a study of cytomegalovirus exposure and HLA in healthy donors. This CDR3 contains 13 residues. Trimming cost V 4 bases and J 6 bases, with 12 bases left between them. Germline CDR1 and CDR2: SGHDN and FVKESK. The PCR was carried out with 60 Vbeta primers and 13 Jbeta primers. Repertoires were generated with immunoSEQ multiplex PCR, while TCRdb's copy carries only in-frame clones and drops some. The sample includes 65,000 to 100,000 clones, roughly 75% seen only once; the top ten take approximately 2.3%. Regarding the study as a whole: Being indistinguishable, some V segments were excluded, TRBV6-2 and TRBV6-3 among them. Cytomegalovirus status, reportedly, was diagnosed with high specificity and sensitivity by the classifier. TCR beta chains numbering approximately 150 were designated cytomegalovirus-associated.

The rearrangement joins TRBV14 to TRBJ1-1; D ambiguous. The TCR was taken from a man aged 35-49 years in good health and CMV-seronegative. Sequencing used PBMCs. The CDR3 coding sequence is TGTGCCAGCAGCCGCCTGGGCCTGGCTGAAGCTTTCTTT. Amino acid sequence: CASSRLGLAEAFF.